This T cell receptor beta chain was retrieved from a study of control samples from healthy donors and cancer patients (dated by TCRdb to between 2020 and 2021). Libraries came from the immunoSEQ multiplex PCR assay. TCRdb retrieved this table from immuneACCESS and kept in-frame rearrangements only. Not all clones are present; in checked studies, unresolved V genes account for under half, and no reason is known for the remainder. The sample profile shows 90,000 to 150,000 clones; approximately 87% of them were found once. The top ten hold about an eighth of the sample. V is pared back by 2 bases and J by 4 bases, with 11 bases lying between the germline termini. CDR1 and CDR2, per the germline V gene, are SNHLY and FYNNEI. The CDR3 goes from the cysteine to the phenylalanine over 15 residues. Kept here is only the CDR3 DNA, which spans 45 bases and is read in frame from base 1. Details on this clone: The target of this receptor is not known. No clone much larger than this one lies a single base away; base qualities are absent.

Sequenced: blood. This receptor was obtained from a man younger than 40 in good health. This receptor chain uses TRBV2 and TRBJ2-2, with the D segment identity uncertain. The DNA sequence is given as TGTGCCAGCAGTGAAAAGAGCGCGAGCACCGGGGAGCTGTTTTTT. The encoded protein is CASSEKSASTGELFF.